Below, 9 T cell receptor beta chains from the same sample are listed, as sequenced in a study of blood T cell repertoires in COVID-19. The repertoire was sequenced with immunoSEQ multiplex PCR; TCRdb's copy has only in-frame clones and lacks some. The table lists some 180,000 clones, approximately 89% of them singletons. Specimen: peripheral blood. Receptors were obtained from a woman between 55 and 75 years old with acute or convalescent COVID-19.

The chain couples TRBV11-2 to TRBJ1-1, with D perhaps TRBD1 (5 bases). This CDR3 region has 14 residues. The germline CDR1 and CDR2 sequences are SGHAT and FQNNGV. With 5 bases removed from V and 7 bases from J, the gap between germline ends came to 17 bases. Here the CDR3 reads CASSRSWTQHEAFF. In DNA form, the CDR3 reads TGTGCCAGCAGCAGATCGTGGACACAGCATGAAGCTTTCTTT.

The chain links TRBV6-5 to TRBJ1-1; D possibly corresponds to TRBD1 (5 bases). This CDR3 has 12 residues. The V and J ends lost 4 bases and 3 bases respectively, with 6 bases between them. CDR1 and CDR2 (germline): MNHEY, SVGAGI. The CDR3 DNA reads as TGTGCCAGCAGTTGGGGGGACACTGAAGCTTTCTTT. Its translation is CASSWGDTEAFF.

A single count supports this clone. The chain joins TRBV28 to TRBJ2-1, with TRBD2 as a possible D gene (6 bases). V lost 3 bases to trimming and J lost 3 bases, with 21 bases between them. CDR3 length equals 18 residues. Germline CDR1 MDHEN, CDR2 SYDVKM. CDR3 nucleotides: TGTGCCAGCAGTTTCTTGCTACCCTCGGCGGGGAACTACAATGAGCAGTTCTTC. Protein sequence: CASSFLLPSAGNYNEQFF.

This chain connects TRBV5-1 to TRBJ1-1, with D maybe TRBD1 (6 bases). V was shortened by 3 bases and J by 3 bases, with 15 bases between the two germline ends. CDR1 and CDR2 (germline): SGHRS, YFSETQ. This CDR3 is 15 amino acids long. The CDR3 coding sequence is TGCGCCAGCAGCTCCGGACAGCCAGGTCACACTGAAGCTTTCTTT. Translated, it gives CASSSGQPGHTEAFF. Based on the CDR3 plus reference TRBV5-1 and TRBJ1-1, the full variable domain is KAGVTQTPRYLIKTRGQQVTLSCSPISGHRSVSWYQQTPGQGLQFLFEYFSETQRNKGNFPGRFSGRQFSNSRSEMNVSTLELGDSALYLCASSSGQPGHTEAFFGQGTRLTVV.

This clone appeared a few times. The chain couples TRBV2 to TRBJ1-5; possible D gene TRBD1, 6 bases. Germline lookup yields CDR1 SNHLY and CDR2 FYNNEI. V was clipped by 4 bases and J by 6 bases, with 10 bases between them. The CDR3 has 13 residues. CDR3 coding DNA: TGTGCCAGCAGTGCAGGGGCGTCTCAGCCCCAGCATTTT. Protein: CASSAGASQPQHF.

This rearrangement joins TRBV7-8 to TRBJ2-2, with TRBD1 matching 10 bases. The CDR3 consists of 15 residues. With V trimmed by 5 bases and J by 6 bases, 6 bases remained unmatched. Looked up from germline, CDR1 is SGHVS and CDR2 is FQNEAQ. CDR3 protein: CASSLPGTGAGELFF. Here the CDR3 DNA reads TGTGCCAGCAGCCTACCGGGGACAGGGGCCGGGGAGCTGTTTTTT.

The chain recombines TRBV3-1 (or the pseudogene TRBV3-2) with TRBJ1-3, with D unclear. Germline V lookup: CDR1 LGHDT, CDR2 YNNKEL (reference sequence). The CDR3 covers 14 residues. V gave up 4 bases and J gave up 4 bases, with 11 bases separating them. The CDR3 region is CASSRPTAGNTIYF. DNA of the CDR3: TGTGCCAGCAGCCGCCCGACTGCCGGAAACACCATATATTTT.

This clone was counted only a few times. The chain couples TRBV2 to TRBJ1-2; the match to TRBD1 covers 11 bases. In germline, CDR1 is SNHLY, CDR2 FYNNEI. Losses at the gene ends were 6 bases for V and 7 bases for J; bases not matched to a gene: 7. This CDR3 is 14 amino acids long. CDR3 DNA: TGTGCCAGCAGAGCGGACAGGGGGCAGTCTGGCTACACCTTC. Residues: CASRADRGQSGYTF.

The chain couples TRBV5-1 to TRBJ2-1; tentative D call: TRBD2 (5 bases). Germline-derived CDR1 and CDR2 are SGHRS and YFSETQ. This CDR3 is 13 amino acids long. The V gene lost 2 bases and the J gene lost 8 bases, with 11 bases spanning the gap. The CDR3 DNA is TGCGCCAGCAGCTTACTAGGAATCGATGAGCAGTTCTTC. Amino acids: CASSLLGIDEQFF.